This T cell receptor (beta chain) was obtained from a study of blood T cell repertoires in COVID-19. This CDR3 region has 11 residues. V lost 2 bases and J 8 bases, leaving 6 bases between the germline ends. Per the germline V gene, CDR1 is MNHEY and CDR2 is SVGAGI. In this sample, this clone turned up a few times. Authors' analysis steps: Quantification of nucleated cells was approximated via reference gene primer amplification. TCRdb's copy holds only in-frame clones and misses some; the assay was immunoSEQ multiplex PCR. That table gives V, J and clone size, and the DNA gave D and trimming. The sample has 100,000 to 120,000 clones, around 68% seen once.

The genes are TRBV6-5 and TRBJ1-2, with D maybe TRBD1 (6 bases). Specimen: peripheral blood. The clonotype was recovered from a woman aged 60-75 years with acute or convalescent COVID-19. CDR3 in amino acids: CASSYGGGYTF. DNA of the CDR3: TGTGCCAGCAGTTACGGGGGCGGCTACACCTTC.